A single sample is the source of the 31 T cell receptor beta chains below, sequenced in a study of cytomegalovirus exposure and HLA in healthy donors (dated by TCRdb to 2017 to 2019). To prepare the library, the immunoSEQ multiplex PCR assay was applied. For the multiplex PCR, a mixture combining 60 forward primers for TCR Vbeta segments and 13 reverse primers for TCR Jbeta segments was used. TCRdb re-hosts the immuneACCESS table, in-frame sequences only. Its copies lack some clones; in the studies checked, an unresolved V gene accounts for under half of them, and the cause for the rest is not known. In all, the sample holds 90,000 to 150,000 clones, and 15% to 17% of those were seen once. Together, the top ten hold 1.9% of the sample. The sequenced material came from PBMCs. The receptors derive from a woman between 18 and 29 years old in good health and CMV-seronegative.

This clone was counted a few times. The chain recombines TRBV7-2 with TRBJ1-6, with D hard to call. V shed 5 bases and J shed 9 bases, with 14 bases lying between them. Germline V gene sequence: CDR1 SGHTA, CDR2 FQGNSA. There are 14 residues in the CDR3. In nucleotides, the CDR3 is TGTGCCAGCAGCCCCAACCTTGGGAGTTCACCCCTCCACTTT. Its protein is CASSPNLGSSPLHF.

This clone has a handful of counts. The rearrangement uses TRBV6-6 and TRBJ2-2; TRBD1 matches 8 bases. The CDR3 spans 14 residues. The ends lost 6 bases at V and 4 bases at J; junction bases unmatched: 4. CDR1 MNHNY and CDR2 SVGAGI come from the germline V gene (reference sequence). As DNA, the CDR3 is TGTGCCAGCAGATTCACAGGGGGCACCGGGGAGCTGTTTTTT. It yields the protein CASRFTGGTGELFF.

The V call is TRBV6-5, the J call TRBJ2-5, with D perhaps TRBD2 (5 bases). The germline gives CDR1 MNHEY, CDR2 SVGAGI. The CDR3 has 15 amino acids. V lost 7 bases and J lost 4, with 19 bases in between. The CDR3 DNA reads TGTGCCAGCAAATATCGGACTTCTCGTGGAGAGACCCAGTACTTC. Its translation: CASKYRTSRGETQYF.

The chain recombines TRBV6-4 with TRBJ2-1; 9 bases match TRBD2. V was clipped by 5 bases and J by 2 bases; unmatched bases: 7. This CDR3 has 16 residues. From germline, CDR1 is MRHNA and CDR2 SNTAGT. The CDR3 nucleotides are TGTGCCAGCAGTCTCATAGCGGGAGACACCTACAATGAGCAGTTCTTC. It specifies CASSLIAGDTYNEQFF.

The chain couples TRBV11-2 to TRBJ2-2; 7 bases fit TRBD1. After removal of 5 bases from V and 7 bases from J, the junction contained 10 bases not matched to a gene. Germline loops: CDR1 SGHAT, CDR2 FQNNGV. This CDR3 spans 15 amino acids. The CDR3 sequence: CASSPTPTGDGELFF. The DNA of the CDR3 is TGTGCCAGCAGCCCAACCCCAACAGGGGACGGGGAGCTGTTTTTT.

This chain joins TRBV15 and TRBJ1-1, with 9 bases that match TRBD1. The J segment lost 5 bases and the V segment lost 1 base, leaving 5 bases of the junction unmatched. Germline assignment: CDR1 LNHNV and CDR2 YYDKDF (reference sequence). This CDR3 is 15 amino acids long. CDR3 region: CATSRVGTGITEAFF. The DNA for the CDR3 is TGTGCCACCAGCAGAGTCGGGACAGGGATAACTGAAGCTTTCTTT.

The chain has TRBV7-2 and TRBJ1-5, with 8 bases identical to TRBD1. CDR1 SGHTA and CDR2 FQGNSA come from the germline V gene. The CDR3 extends over 14 amino acids. V trimming: 3 bases; J trimming: 3 bases; junction bases outside the gene matches: 1. The CDR3 nucleotides are TGTGCCAGCAGCTTGGACAGGGTCAATCAGCCCCAGCATTTT. Protein product: CASSLDRVNQPQHF.

This chain links TRBV29-1 with TRBJ2-7, with 8 positions matching TRBD2. The trim removed 6 bases at V and 7 bases at J, leaving 23 bases unmatched. The germline CDR1 and CDR2 sequences are SQVTM and ANQGSEA. This CDR3 is 17 amino acids long. The CDR3 DNA is TGCAGCGTCCACGGCCAGGGCTTCCCCTCGGAGCGGGAGGAGCAGTACTTC. This codes for CSVHGQGFPSEREEQYF.

Concerning this clone: No conserved phenylalanine or tryptophan is present at the end of the CDR3, so a read error is the likely explanation. The chain carries TRBV28 and TRBJ1-1; TRBD1 agrees at 9 bases. Trimming at V came to 5 bases and at J to 4 bases, leaving 8 bases not matched to a gene. Looked up from germline, CDR1 is MDHEN and CDR2 is SYDVKM. The CDR3 extends over 15 amino acids. In nucleotides, the CDR3 is TGTGCCAGCAGTGCCCGGACAGGGGTTGGCACTGAAGCTTTCTTG. This codes for CASSARTGVGTEAFL.

This clone was recorded a few times. The rearrangement uses TRBV7-2 and TRBJ1-3, with 8 bases that match TRBD1. The CDR3 length is 15 residues. Looked up from germline, CDR1 is SGHTA and CDR2 is FQGNSA. V shed 5 bases and J 3 bases; nucleotides not matched to a gene: 6. In DNA form, the CDR3 reads TGTGCCAGCAGCGCGACGACAGGGGTTGGAAACACCATATATTTT. Translation: CASSATTGVGNTIYF.

Concerning this clone: The junction departs from germline at one end; a sequencing error may be responsible. The rearrangement links TRBV15 to TRBJ1-2; 7 bases are a match to TRBD1. This CDR3 spans 13 amino acids. Germline assignment: CDR1 LNHNV and CDR2 YYDKDF (reference sequence). CDR3 region: CATSGDRVNGYTF. In DNA, the CDR3 is TGTGCCACCAGCGGAGACAGGGTTAATGGCTACACCTTC. The entire variable domain, with the rest obtained from reference TRBV15 and TRBJ1-2, is as follows: DAMVIQNPRYQVTQFGKPVTLSCSQTLNHNVMYWYQQKSSQAPKLLFHYYDKDFNNEADTPDNFQSRRPNTSFCFLDIRSPGLGDTAMYLCATSGDRVNGYTFGSGTRLTVV.

The CDR3 DNA reads TGTGCCACACATCCGCAAGACTCTGGAAACACCATATATTTT. It encodes CATHPQDSGNTIYF. This chain joins TRBV10-3 and TRBJ1-3; D is ambiguous. This CDR3 is 14 amino acids long. CDR1 and CDR2 from the germline V gene are ENHRY and SYGVKD. V lost 10 bases and J 0 bases, leaving 13 bases between the germline ends.

V gene TRBV10-3 combines with J gene TRBJ1-2; 7 nucleotides align to TRBD1. V was clipped by 0 bases and J by 7 bases; unmatched bases: 8. Germline V gene lookup returns CDR1 ENHRY and CDR2 SYGVKD. This CDR3 spans 15 amino acids. The CDR3 region is CAISESGTDRGGYTF. CDR3 nucleotide sequence: TGTGCCATCAGTGAGTCGGGGACAGATAGAGGTGGCTACACCTTC.

The chain is built from TRBV9 and TRBJ1-2; 7 bases line up with TRBD1. The CDR3 extends over 12 amino acids. CDR1 and CDR2 (germline): SGDLS, YYNGEE. The trim removed 5 bases at V and 5 bases at J, leaving 3 bases unmatched. CDR3 region: CASSDRVYGYTF. The DNA of the CDR3 is TGTGCCAGCAGTGACAGGGTGTATGGCTACACCTTC.

This clone was found a few times. The chain couples TRBV9 to TRBJ2-1; D possibly corresponds to TRBD2 (6 bases). Looked up from germline, CDR1 is SGDLS and CDR2 is YYNGEE. V lost 5 bases and J 4 bases, leaving 16 bases between the germline ends. The length of the CDR3 is 15 residues. The CDR3: CASSAGSPVYNEQFF. CDR3 nucleotide sequence: TGTGCCAGCAGTGCGGGGTCCCCGGTTTACAATGAGCAGTTCTTC.

The sample holds a few counts of this clone. DNA for the CDR3: TGTGCCAGCAGCAGAGCGACGGCCCGACAGAAAAAAGAGCAGTTCTTC. This encodes CASSRATARQKKEQFF. The V call is TRBV7-8, the J call TRBJ2-1; D is possibly TRBD1 (5 bases). The germline gives CDR1 SGHVS, CDR2 FQNEAQ. Between the trimmed V and J ends, which lost 5 bases and 10 bases, there was a span of 24 bases. The CDR3 spans 16 residues.

This clone occurred a few times. The rearrangement links TRBV27 to TRBJ2-7, with D possibly being TRBD1 (5 bases). Germline V CDR1 and CDR2: MNHEY, SMNVEV (reference sequence). Trimming pared 1 base from V and 3 bases from J, leaving 10 bases between. CDR3 length: 14 residues. CDR3 sequence: CASSLWGPGYEQYF. The CDR3 DNA sequence: TGTGCCAGCAGTTTATGGGGCCCAGGCTACGAGCAGTACTTC.

The CDR3 DNA is TGCGCCAGCAGCTTGGTTAGCGGGGGATGGACAGATACGCAGTATTTT. Translating gives CASSLVSGGWTDTQYF. The chain uses TRBV5-1 and TRBJ2-3; TRBD2 aligns across 9 bases. The V and J ends lost 0 bases and 3 bases, in that order; junction bases with no gene match: 5. CDR3 length equals 16 residues. Germline V gives CDR1 SGHRS, CDR2 YFSETQ.

The chain uses TRBV5-4 and TRBJ2-5; D perhaps matches TRBD1 (5 bases). The CDR3 covers 12 residues. V was shortened by 2 bases and J by 5 bases, with 7 bases between the two germline ends. Germline loops: CDR1 SGHNT, CDR2 YYREEE (reference sequence). The CDR3 spells CASSFRDETQYF. The CDR3 bases are TGTGCCAGCAGCTTCAGGGATGAGACCCAGTACTTC.

This clone has just a few counts. The CDR3 sequence is CASSLEMGRGPTEAFF. Here the CDR3 DNA reads TGTGCCAGCAGCTTAGAAATGGGCAGGGGGCCGACTGAAGCTTTCTTT. The V gene is TRBV7-9, the J gene TRBJ1-1; 8 bases map to TRBD1. The CDR3 contains 16 residues. Germline lookup yields CDR1 SEHNR and CDR2 FQNEAQ (reference sequence). V shed 1 base, J shed 5 bases, and the junction held 9 bases outside the gene matches.

V usage is TRBV10-3 and J usage is TRBJ1-1; 7 bases map to TRBD1. The germline gives CDR1 ENHRY, CDR2 SYGVKD. The CDR3 has 16 amino acids. Unmatched junction bases numbered 11, after V lost 4 bases and J lost 3 bases. CDR3 coding DNA: TGTGCCATCAGTGCGGGGAACAGGGGTACGGACACTGAAGCTTTCTTT. Residues: CAISAGNRGTDTEAFF.

This clone has more than one count but fewer than ten. V gene TRBV30 combines with J gene TRBJ2-3, with D hard to call. Looked up from germline, CDR1 is GTSNPN and CDR2 is SVGIG (reference sequence). V lost 2 bases and J 5 bases, leaving 8 bases between the germline ends. CDR3 size: 12 residues. The CDR3 DNA reads TGTGCCTGGAGTCAACAGAAAGATACGCAGTATTTT. Translating it yields CAWSQQKDTQYF.

This clone was detected only a few times. This chain joins TRBV30 and TRBJ1-2, with D maybe TRBD1 (6 bases). The CDR3 sequence is 15 residues long. The germline V gene encodes CDR1 GTSNPN and CDR2 SVGIG (reference sequence). Trimming shortened V by 0 bases and J by 4 bases, and 15 bases separated the two germline ends. DNA for the CDR3: TGTGCCTGGAGTGTTGGGAGGGGGATTAGCTATGGCTACACCTTC. It encodes CAWSVGRGISYGYTF.

The rearrangement uses TRBV6-1 and TRBJ2-4, with 10 bases aligning to TRBD1. The V and J ends lost 0 bases and 4 bases, in that order; junction bases with no gene match: 15. The CDR3 is made up of 20 amino acids. CDR1 and CDR2 from the germline V gene are MNHNS and SASEGT. The CDR3 coding sequence is TGTGCCAGCAGTGAAGCGGGTACCGACAGGGGGCTAATTACTAAAAACATTCAGTACTTC. Its protein product is CASSEAGTDRGLITKNIQYF.

This rearrangement joins TRBV9 to TRBJ2-6; no clear D. V lost 3 bases and J lost 4, with 14 bases in between. CDR3 length equals 16 residues. Germline assignment: CDR1 SGDLS and CDR2 YYNGEE. This chain's CDR3 is CASSAGEVLGANVLTF. The CDR3 DNA reads TGTGCCAGCAGCGCCGGCGAGGTTTTGGGGGCCAACGTCCTGACTTTC. The whole variable domain, filled in from reference TRBV9 and TRBJ2-6, reads DSGVTQTPKHLITATGQRVTLRCSPRSGDLSVYWYQQSLDQGLQFLIQYYNGEERAKGNILERFSAQQFPDLHSELNLSSLELGDSALYFCASSAGEVLGANVLTFGAGSRLTVL.

The V and J genes are TRBV19 and TRBJ2-7; tentative D call: TRBD1 (6 bases). Trimming shortened V by 3 bases and J by 7 bases, and 13 bases separated the two germline ends. CDR1 LNHDA and CDR2 SQIVND come from the germline V gene (reference sequence). This CDR3 is built from 13 residues. The CDR3 region is CASSITETGEQYF. For the CDR3, the DNA is TGTGCCAGTAGTATCACAGAGACAGGAGAGCAGTACTTC.

This clone has more than one count but fewer than ten. V usage is TRBV27 and J usage is TRBJ1-2, with TRBD1 identical over 7 bases. Germline assignment: CDR1 MNHEY and CDR2 SMNVEV (reference sequence). The CDR3 has 14 residues. The junction had 8 bases not matched to a gene; V was cut back by 6 bases and J by 4 bases. The CDR3 nucleotides are TGTGCCAGCAGCGAGACAGGGCTTGGCTATGGCTACACCTTC. Translation gives CASSETGLGYGYTF.

Only a few counts were recorded for this clone. V gene TRBV5-1 combines with J gene TRBJ2-7, with 9 bases identical to TRBD1. With 0 bases clipped from V and 0 bases from J, the junction kept 4 bases outside the gene matches. Germline V gene data show CDR1 as SGHRS and CDR2 as YFSETQ. The CDR3 spans 16 residues. The CDR3 spells CASSLAGQGSSYEQYF. The CDR3 bases are TGCGCCAGCAGCTTGGCCGGACAGGGGAGCTCCTACGAGCAGTACTTC.

V gene TRBV29-1 combines with J gene TRBJ2-1, with 11 bases lining up with TRBD1. V dropped 6 bases and J dropped 12; count of bases not matched to a gene: 10. The length of the CDR3 is 13 residues. CDR1 and CDR2 from the germline V gene are SQVTM and ANQGSEA. The CDR3: CSVPPGQGVLQFF. CDR3 sequence (DNA): TGCAGCGTACCCCCGGGACAGGGGGTACTGCAGTTCTTC.

This rearrangement joins TRBV28 to TRBJ2-1; D might be TRBD1 (7 bases). The germline V gene has CDR1 MDHEN and CDR2 SYDVKM. The CDR3 extends over 16 amino acids. Deletions cut 5 bases from V and 5 bases from J, with 19 bases between. The CDR3 nucleotides are TGTGCCAGCAGTCCCCGAGGCGGGACAGACAACAATGAGCAGTTCTTC. It specifies CASSPRGGTDNNEQFF. The variable domain in full, completed from reference TRBV28 and TRBJ2-1, reads DVKVTQSSRYLVKRTGEKVFLECVQDMDHENMFWYRQDPGLGLRLIYFSYDVKMKEKGDIPEGYSVSREKKERFSLILESASTNQTSMYLCASSPRGGTDNNEQFFGPGTRLTVL.

J is TRBJ1-1 and V is TRBV4-3; 12 bases map to TRBD1. The CDR3 length is 16 residues. Germline V gives CDR1 LGHNA, CDR2 YSLEER. V gave up 2 bases and J gave up 11 bases; unmatched junction bases: 12. CDR3 nucleotide sequence: TGCGCCAGCAGCCAACCGGGACAGGGGGCTGGGGGGAGGGCTTTCTTT. Protein product: CASSQPGQGAGGRAFF.